What follows are 6 T cell receptor beta chains derived from one specimen sequenced in a study of human T cells and chemical hapten exposure. MiXCR, run by TCRdb on the RACE reads, gives a single entry per CDR3 protein. The table has about 79,000 distinct CDR3 sequences, approximately 8.6% seen once; the top ten hold over 1.5%. The time point denotes: healthy volunteer bleed at 6 weeks. The starting material, unfractionated whole blood, was used for total RNA extraction. The sequenced sample consisted of whole blood. These receptors were obtained from a male donor in good health. Some clones in this sample may be carry-over from other donors' samples.

The chain joins TRBV2 to TRBJ2-3; no firm D call. Trimming left V 9 bases short and J 0 bases short, with 7 bases between. CDR3 size: 12 residues. Germline assignment: CDR1 SNHLY and CDR2 FYNNEI. The CDR3 loop is CARRNSTDTQYF. The CDR3 DNA reads TGTGCCAGGAGGAACAGCACAGATACGCAGTATTTT.

The rearrangement links TRBV29-1 to TRBJ1-1, with a possible D match to TRBD1 (5 bases). The germline gives CDR1 SQVTM, CDR2 ANQGSEA. The V gene lost 0 bases and the J gene lost 4 bases, with 18 bases spanning the gap. CDR3 length equals 16 residues. The CDR3 reads CSVEDPRGWDGTEAFF. CDR3 bases: TGCAGCGTTGAAGATCCGAGGGGCTGGGATGGCACTGAAGCTTTCTTT.

The CDR3, as DNA: TGCGCCAGCAGCTCGGACAGTACAGAGACCCAGTACTTC. It yields the protein CASSSDSTETQYF. This chain uses TRBV5-1 with TRBJ2-5; D is perhaps TRBD1 (6 bases). V lost 3 bases and J 4 bases, leaving 10 bases between the germline ends. CDR1 is SGHRS and CDR2 is YFSETQ in the germline V gene. This CDR3 has 13 amino acids.

This clonotype was seen more than once but under ten times. The chain recombines TRBV14 with TRBJ1-2; D possibly corresponds to TRBD1 (5 bases). Trimming pared 1 base from V and 5 bases from J, leaving 23 bases between. The CDR3 runs 18 residues. Looked up from germline, CDR1 is SGHDN and CDR2 is FVKESK. The CDR3 loop reads CASSQVPGAGRRRYGYTF. As DNA, the CDR3 is TGTGCCAGCAGCCAAGTGCCCGGGGCAGGGAGACGGCGATATGGCTACACCTTC. Complete variable domain (other parts from reference TRBV14 and TRBJ1-2): EAGVTQFPSHSVIEKGQTVTLRCDPISGHDNLYWYRRVMGKEIKFLLHFVKESKQDESGMPNNRFLAERTGGTYSTLKVQPAELEDSGVYFCASSQVPGAGRRRYGYTFGSGTRLTVV.

This clonotype was seen a handful of times. The chain recombines TRBV5-1 with TRBJ2-5; the D call may be TRBD1 or TRBD2 (5 bases each). This CDR3 region has 15 residues. Germline CDR1 is SGHRS and CDR2 is YFSETQ. V was shortened by 2 bases and J by 0 bases, with 11 bases between the two germline ends. CDR3: CASSLQDGDQETQYF. DNA for the CDR3: TGCGCCAGCAGCTTACAGGACGGGGACCAAGAGACCCAGTACTTC.

The chain uses TRBV4-1 and TRBJ2-1; 11 bases line up with TRBD2. The ends lost 0 bases at V and 4 bases at J; junction bases unmatched: 5. This CDR3 contains 17 residues. Germline V gene data show CDR1 as MGHRA and CDR2 as YSYEKL. For the CDR3, the DNA is TGCGCCAGCAGCCAAGATAGGGGACTAGCGGATTACAATGAGCAGTTCTTC. As protein: CASSQDRGLADYNEQFF.